This TCR beta chain was identified in a study of response to subunit inactivated influenza vaccine (dated by TCRdb to the late 2010s). Some background on the complete study: Deep quantitative profiling of the T cell receptor repertoire was used in the study to follow responses to a trivalent subunit inactivated influenza vaccine.

This clonotype came up many times. The antigen it recognizes is unknown. No base quality values were provided; no much bigger clone lies one nucleotide off. Overall results and qualifications from the work: According to the authors, only a limited number of new T cells may be recruited by each seasonal influenza vaccination.

The library was generated by RT-PCR. Sequencing relied on an Illumina HiSeq 2500. TCRdb handled the public reads itself, with Q25 trimming in fastp and clone calling in MiXCR, and kept productive beta chains. Each CDR3 protein appears once, grouped with its most common genes and DNA. This sample holds 800,000 to 1,000,000 distinct CDR3 sequences; about 20% were observed only once. Approximately 10% of the sample belongs to the ten largest clones. This clonotype was obtained from a man over 45 who received an inactivated influenza vaccine. Donor details come from another sample of the same person, matched by shared clones. The source material was PBMCs from blood, sampled about 5 days after vaccination.

The DNA sequence reads TGCGCCAGCAGCCAAGATCTAGGACAGGGGGCAGGTGAGCAGTTCTTC. This translates into CASSQDLGQGAGEQFF. In this chain, TRBV4-3 is recombined with TRBJ2-1, with 11 bases aligning to TRBD1. Trimmed from V: 0 bases; trimmed from J: 9 bases; junction bases lacking a gene match: 7. Measured from the cysteine to the phenylalanine, the CDR3 is 16 residues long. Here the CDR3 DNA is all that survives: 48 bases in frame from base 1. CDR1 and CDR2, looked up from the germline V gene, are LGHNA and YSLEER.